The clone carrying this T cell receptor (beta chain) was detected once. Here immunoSEQ multiplex PCR was the method, and the copy in TCRdb shows in-frame clones only, minus some. The data show more than 400,000 clones, roughly 87% seen once. The data were obtained in a study of blood T cell repertoires in COVID-19. This CDR3 comprises 11 residues. V was shortened by 6 bases and J by 5 bases, with 4 bases between the two germline ends. The sequence was obtained from a man between 18 and 29 years old who had recovered from COVID-19. The sequenced sample was PBMCs or T cells enriched from blood (not recorded which). The genes are TRBV12-3 or TRBV12-4 and TRBJ2-2; D remains unclear. CDR3 DNA: TGTGCCAGCAGCCGGACCGGGGAGCTGTTTTTT. Protein product: CASSRTGELFF.